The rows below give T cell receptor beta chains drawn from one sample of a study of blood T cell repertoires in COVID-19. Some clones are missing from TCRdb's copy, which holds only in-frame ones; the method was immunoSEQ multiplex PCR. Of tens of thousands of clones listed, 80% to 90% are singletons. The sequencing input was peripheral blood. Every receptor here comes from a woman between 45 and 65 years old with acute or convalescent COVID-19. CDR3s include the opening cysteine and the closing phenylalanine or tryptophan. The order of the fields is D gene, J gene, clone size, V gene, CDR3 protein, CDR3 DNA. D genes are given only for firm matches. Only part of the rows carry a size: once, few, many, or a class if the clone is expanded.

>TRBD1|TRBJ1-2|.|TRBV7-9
CASSSSYDRANYGYTF
TGTGCCAGCAGCTCATCCTACGACAGGGCTAACTATGGCTACACCTTC
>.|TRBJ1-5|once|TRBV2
CASSEQGGQPQHF
TGTGCCAGCAGTGAACAGGGAGGTCAGCCCCAGCATTTT
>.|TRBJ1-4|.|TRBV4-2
CASSQEDLVEEKLFF
TGTGCCAGCAGCCAGGAGGACCTTGTAGAGGAAAAACTGTTTTTT
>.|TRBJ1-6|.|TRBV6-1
CASSEARSRGNSPLHF
TGTGCCAGCAGTGAAGCGCGGAGTCGGGGTAATTCACCCCTCCACTTT
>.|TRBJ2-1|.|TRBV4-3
CASSQDLQAQRKFF
TGCGCCAGCAGCCAAGATTTACAGGCCCAACGAAAGTTCTTC
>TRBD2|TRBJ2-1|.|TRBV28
CASRRTGAGRGNEQFF
TGTGCCAGCAGGCGGACCGGGGCAGGGAGGGGCAATGAGCAGTTCTTC
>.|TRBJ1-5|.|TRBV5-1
CASSLAGAGQPQHF
TGCGCCAGCAGCTTGGCAGGGGCTGGTCAGCCCCAGCATTTT
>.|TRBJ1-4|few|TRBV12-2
CASRLAKGAQEKLFF
TGTGCAAGTCGCTTAGCGAAGGGGGCGCAGGAAAAACTGTTTTTT
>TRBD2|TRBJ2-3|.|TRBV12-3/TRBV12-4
CASSSPAGDTQYF
TGTGCCAGCAGTTCGCCAGCGGGGGATACGCAGTATTTT
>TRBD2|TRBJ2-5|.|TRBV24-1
CATSDSGGLAGARYF
TGTGCCACCAGTGATTCGGGGGGACTAGCGGGAGCCCGGTACTTC
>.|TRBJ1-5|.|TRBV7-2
CASSFRGQPQHF
TGTGCCAGCAGCTTCCGGGGTCAGCCCCAGCATTTT
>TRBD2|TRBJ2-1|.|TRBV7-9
CASSVLAGARTEQFF
TGTGCCAGCAGCGTTCTAGCGGGAGCTAGGACTGAGCAGTTCTTC
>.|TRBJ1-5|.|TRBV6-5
CASSSTGKGQPQHF
TGTGCCAGCAGTAGTACAGGGAAAGGTCAGCCCCAGCATTTT
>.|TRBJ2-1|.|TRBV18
CASSPPTTGWYNEQFF
TGTGCCAGCTCACCACCAACTACCGGGTGGTACAATGAGCAGTTCTTC
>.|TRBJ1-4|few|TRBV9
CASSVDGRVNEKLFF
TGTGCCAGCAGCGTAGACGGCAGGGTAAACGAAAAACTGTTTTTT
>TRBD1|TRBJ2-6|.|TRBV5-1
CASSLSDRAYSGANVLTF
TGCGCCAGCAGCTTGTCGGACAGGGCATACTCTGGGGCCAACGTCCTGACTTTC
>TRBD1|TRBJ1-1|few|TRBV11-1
CASRGTGGTEAFF
TGTGCCAGTAGAGGGACAGGGGGGACTGAAGCTTTCTTT
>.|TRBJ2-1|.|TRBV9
CASSVVGGSYNEQFF
TGTGCCAGCAGCGTAGTGGGAGGTTCCTACAATGAGCAGTTCTTC
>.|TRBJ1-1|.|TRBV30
CAWSGQTNTEAFF
TGTGCCTGGAGTGGACAGACGAACACTGAAGCTTTCTTT
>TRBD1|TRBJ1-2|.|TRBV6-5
CASRDTWTGNYGYTF
TGTGCCAGCAGAGATACCTGGACAGGGAACTATGGCTACACCTTC
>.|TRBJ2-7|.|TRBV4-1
CASSQAEVSYEQYF
TGCGCCAGCAGCCAAGCCGAGGTCTCCTACGAGCAGTACTTC
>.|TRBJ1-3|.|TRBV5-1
CASSLSGAGLDRNTIYF
TGCGCCAGCAGCTTGTCTGGGGCAGGGCTCGACAGAAACACCATATATTTT
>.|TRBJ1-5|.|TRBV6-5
CASGTTGWGQPQHF
TGTGCCAGCGGGACAACAGGGTGGGGTCAGCCCCAGCATTTT
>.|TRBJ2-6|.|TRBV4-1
CASSRYLGANVLTF
TGCGCCAGCAGCCGATACTTAGGGGCCAACGTCCTGACTTTC
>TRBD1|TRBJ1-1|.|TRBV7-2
CASSLNTGTGGRMNTEAFF
TGTGCCAGCAGCTTGAACACCGGGACAGGGGGCCGAATGAACACTGAAGCTTTCTTT
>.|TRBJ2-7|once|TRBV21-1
CASSKGAPGSGSNYEQYF
TGTGCCAGCAGCAAAGGGGCCCCGGGGTCGGGTAGTAACTACGAGCAGTACTTC
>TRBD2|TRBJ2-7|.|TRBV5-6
CASSIRSGRYEQYF
TGTGCCAGCAGCATCCGTAGCGGGAGATACGAGCAGTACTTC
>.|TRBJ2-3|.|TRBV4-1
CASSGQFTDTQYF
TGCGCCAGCAGCGGACAGTTCACAGATACGCAGTATTTT
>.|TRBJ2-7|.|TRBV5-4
CASSLGGSEQYF
TGTGCCAGCAGCTTAGGGGGTAGCGAGCAGTACTTC
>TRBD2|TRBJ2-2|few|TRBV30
CAWRTGTTTTGELFF
TGTGCCTGGAGAACCGGGACTACCACTACCGGGGAGCTGTTTTTT